This T cell receptor beta chain is from a study of T-cell memory formation after mild COVID-19. The V gene's germline CDR1 is MNHEY and CDR2 SVGAGI. Trimming cost V 6 bases and J 6 bases, with 9 bases left between them. The CDR3 is 11 amino acids. TCRdb called the 5' RACE reads again in MiXCR, with one record for every CDR3 protein. In the table there are approximately 500,000 distinct CDR3 sequences, around a quarter of which are singletons. Sequences were obtained from PBMCs or a T cell subset sorted from them (not recorded which). V is TRBV6-5 and J is TRBJ2-7; the D is unclear. The source of this sequence is an adult woman who had mild COVID-19 (a few samples of this study predate the infection). Cell type and time point are not known. The CDR3 loop is CASRDGPEQYF. The CDR3 DNA reads TGTGCCAGCAGGGATGGTCCCGAGCAGTACTTC.